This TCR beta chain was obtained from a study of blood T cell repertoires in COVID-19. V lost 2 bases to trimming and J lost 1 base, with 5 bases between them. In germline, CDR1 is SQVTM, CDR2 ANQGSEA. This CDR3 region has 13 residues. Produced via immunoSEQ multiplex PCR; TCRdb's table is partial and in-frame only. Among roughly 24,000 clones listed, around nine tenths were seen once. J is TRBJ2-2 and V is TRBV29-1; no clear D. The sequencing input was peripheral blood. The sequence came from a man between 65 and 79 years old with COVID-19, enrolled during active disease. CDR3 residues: CSVEPVNTGELFF. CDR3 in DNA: TGCAGCGTTGAACCAGTGAACACCGGGGAGCTGTTTTTT.